Each of the 20 T cell receptor beta chains below was sequenced from the same sample in a study of blood T cell repertoires in COVID-19. Clones were read by immunoSEQ multiplex PCR, and TCRdb kept only the in-frame ones, dropping some. The sample lists hundreds of thousands of clones, approximately 88% occurring once. Source material: peripheral blood. The receptors were sampled from a woman in her twenties or thirties with COVID-19, enrolled during active disease.

This rearrangement joins TRBV7-8 to TRBJ1-1, with a tentative D call TRBD1 (6 bases). The CDR3 consists of 15 residues. Trimming left V 1 base short and J 5 bases short, with 14 bases between. Germline values: CDR1 SGHVS, CDR2 FQNEAQ. CDR3 region: CASSLVRGVYTEAFF. As DNA, the CDR3 is TGTGCCAGCAGCTTAGTCAGGGGCGTTTATACTGAAGCTTTCTTT. The whole variable domain, remainder taken from reference TRBV7-8 and TRBJ1-1, is GAGVSQSPRYKVAKRGQDVALRCDPISGHVSLFWYQQALGQGPEFLTYFQNEAQLDKSGLPSDRFFAERPEGSVSTLKIQRTQQEDSAVYLCASSLVRGVYTEAFFGQGTRLTVV.

The chain employs TRBV5-1 and TRBJ1-6; D call uncertain. Germline CDR1 reads SGHRS; CDR2 reads YFSETQ. Trimming took off 3 bases at V and 5 bases at J, with 15 bases between the two ends. The CDR3 length is 16 residues. The CDR3: CASSSNAGADNSPLHF. The DNA of the CDR3 is TGCGCCAGCAGCTCGAATGCGGGAGCCGATAATTCACCCCTCCACTTT.

J is TRBJ1-2 and V is TRBV3-1 (or the pseudogene TRBV3-2); tentatively, D is TRBD1 (5 bases). The CDR3 covers 12 residues. Germline lookup yields CDR1 LGHDT and CDR2 YNNKEL (reference sequence). Trimming took 1 base from V and 7 from J, leaving 7 bases between them. CDR3 coding DNA: TGTGCCAGCAGCCAAGCTGACAGTGGCTACACCTTC. It codes for CASSQADSGYTF.

The J gene is TRBJ2-1, the V gene TRBV27; TRBD2 aligns across 9 bases. V trimming: 5 bases; J trimming: 3 bases; junction bases outside the gene matches: 5. The CDR3 is 15 residues long. CDR1 is MNHEY, CDR2 SMNVEV, per germline (reference sequence). CDR3 in amino acids: CASSQRGVYYNEQFF. The CDR3, as DNA: TGTGCCAGCAGTCAGCGGGGGGTATACTACAATGAGCAGTTCTTC.

The chain has TRBV12-3 or TRBV12-4 and TRBJ2-3; no firm D call. V gave up 2 bases and J gave up 0 bases, with 3 bases separating them. CDR3 length: 13 amino acids. The CDR3 nucleotides read TGTGCCAGCAGTTTAATAAGCACAGATACGCAGTATTTT. This encodes CASSLISTDTQYF.

This clone was counted a single time. V gene TRBV18 combines with J gene TRBJ1-2, with D hard to call. The germline CDR1 and CDR2 sequences are KGHSH and LQKENI. V lost 2 bases to trimming and J lost 6 bases, with 4 bases between them. The CDR3 consists of 11 residues. The CDR3 region has the DNA TGTGCCAGCTCACCAGAGGATGGCTACACCTTC. This encodes CASSPEDGYTF.

This chain uses TRBV10-3 with TRBJ2-7, with D tentatively TRBD2 (7 bases). The CDR3 covers 14 residues. Trimming took off 4 bases at V and 6 bases at J, with 16 bases between the two ends. The germline gives CDR1 ENHRY, CDR2 SYGVKD. CDR3 sequence reads: CAISGGGGRGEQYV. CDR3 in DNA: TGTGCCATCAGTGGAGGGGGGGGTCGTGGCGAGCAGTACGTC.

J is TRBJ1-1 and V is TRBV6-2 or TRBV6-3, with 12 bases lining up with TRBD1. Germline V gene lookup returns CDR1 MNHEY and CDR2 SVGEGT. CDR3 size: 15 residues. After removal of 5 bases from V and 5 bases from J, the junction contained 6 bases not matched to a gene. The CDR3 loop is CASSPGQGAWTEAFF. The CDR3 bases are TGTGCCAGCAGTCCGGGACAGGGGGCTTGGACTGAAGCTTTCTTT.

This clone was counted a single time. V and J are TRBV5-1 and TRBJ1-1, with D perhaps TRBD1 (5 bases). Germline V lookup: CDR1 SGHRS, CDR2 YFSETQ. With 0 bases removed from V and 0 bases from J, the gap between germline ends came to 6 bases. The CDR3 totals 14 residues. CDR3 nucleotides: TGCGCCAGCAGCTTGGACAGGTTGAACACTGAAGCTTTCTTT. Translation: CASSLDRLNTEAFF.

The chain carries TRBV18 and TRBJ1-3, with D perhaps matching TRBD1 (5 bases). Germline CDR1 KGHSH, CDR2 LQKENI. The CDR3 spans 15 residues. Trimming shortened V by 2 bases and J by 1 base, and 9 bases separated the two germline ends. CDR3 in amino acids: CASSPGGLSGNTIYF. In DNA, the CDR3 is TGTGCCAGCTCACCAGGGGGACTATCTGGAAACACCATATATTTT. The entire variable domain, with the rest obtained from reference TRBV18 and TRBJ1-3, is as follows: NAGVMQNPRHLVRRRGQEARLRCSPMKGHSHVYWYRQLPEEGLKFMVYLQKENIIDESGMPKERFSAEFPKEGPSILRIQQVVRGDSAAYFCASSPGGLSGNTIYFGEGSWLTVV.

The sample holds a few counts of this clone. The rearrangement links TRBV9 to TRBJ1-5; 7 bases match TRBD1. Germline loops: CDR1 SGDLS, CDR2 YYNGEE. The CDR3 contains 14 residues. The V and J ends lost 4 bases and 6 bases, in that order; junction bases with no gene match: 7. This CDR3 reads CASSPNRGGQPQHF. Here the CDR3 DNA reads TGTGCCAGCAGCCCTAACAGGGGCGGTCAGCCCCAGCATTTT. The full variable domain, in which reference TRBV9 and TRBJ1-5 provide the parts outside the CDR3, is DSGVTQTPKHLITATGQRVTLRCSPRSGDLSVYWYQQSLDQGLQFLIQYYNGEERAKGNILERFSAQQFPDLHSELNLSSLELGDSALYFCASSPNRGGQPQHFGDGTRLSIL.

This chain uses TRBV28 with TRBJ2-5; no clear D gene. This CDR3 region has 14 residues. Looked up from germline, CDR1 is MDHEN and CDR2 is SYDVKM. With 4 bases removed from V and 2 bases from J, the gap between germline ends came to 11 bases. CDR3 coding DNA: TGTGCCAGCAGTTCTCAACAAGCGCAAGAGACCCAGTACTTC. It translates to CASSSQQAQETQYF. The full variable domain, with the rest looked up from reference TRBV28 and TRBJ2-5, is DVKVTQSSRYLVKRTGEKVFLECVQDMDHENMFWYRQDPGLGLRLIYFSYDVKMKEKGDIPEGYSVSREKKERFSLILESASTNQTSMYLCASSSQQAQETQYFGPGTRLLVL.

The chain employs TRBV3-1 (or the pseudogene TRBV3-2) and TRBJ2-1; the match to TRBD2 covers 7 bases. Germline V gene sequence: CDR1 LGHDT, CDR2 YNNKEL (reference sequence). V was clipped by 2 bases and J by 2 bases; unmatched bases: 3. The CDR3 extends over 15 amino acids. DNA for the CDR3: TGTGCCAGCAGCCAAAAGCGGGACCCCTACAATGAGCAGTTCTTC. Amino acid sequence: CASSQKRDPYNEQFF.

The chain is built from TRBV28 and TRBJ1-6; D unresolved. Between the trimmed V and J ends, which lost 3 bases and 9 bases, there was a span of 6 bases. Germline assignment: CDR1 MDHEN and CDR2 SYDVKM. The CDR3 runs to 12 residues. CDR3 DNA: TGTGCCAGCAGTTTCCTAGGTTCACCCCTCCACTTT. Protein product: CASSFLGSPLHF.

The chain links TRBV21-1 to TRBJ2-3; TRBD2, as called in the table, went unchecked against the DNA. TRBV21-1 is termed a pseudogene. CDR3 length: 14 amino acids. The CDR3 reads CPERVLPRGDTQYF. In DNA, the CDR3 is TGTCCGGAAAGGGTCCTACCCCGCGGGGATACGCAGTATTTT.

The chain recombines TRBV6-2 or TRBV6-3 with TRBJ2-7; 9 bases match TRBD1. Unmatched junction bases numbered 8, after V lost 5 bases and J lost 3 bases. Germline V gene sequence: CDR1 MNHEY, CDR2 SVGEGT. The CDR3 covers 15 residues. The CDR3 region has the DNA TGTGCCAGCAGTGCCCCGGGACAGGGTGGCTACGAGCAGTACGTC. This gives the protein CASSAPGQGGYEQYV.

The CDR3 is CSVAGTGGAEQYF. CDR3 sequence (DNA): TGCAGCGTTGCTGGGACAGGGGGCGCCGAGCAGTACTTC. This chain uses TRBV29-1 with TRBJ2-7; 12 bases align to TRBD1. This CDR3 has 13 residues. CDR1 and CDR2 (germline): SQVTM, ANQGSEA. The junction had 4 bases not matched to a gene; V was cut back by 4 bases and J by 6 bases.

This clone was counted a single time. This sequence joins TRBV1 and TRBJ2-1; no DNA check was done on the table's D call, TRBD2. TRBV1 is a recognized pseudogene. The CDR3 has 16 residues. CDR3 region: CTSSQDRGVSYNEQFF. The DNA of the CDR3 is TGCACCAGCAGCCAGGATCGGGGGGTCTCCTACAATGAGCAGTTCTTC.

The chain links TRBV27 to TRBJ2-2; possibly TRBD1 for D (6 bases). CDR1 is MNHEY and CDR2 is SMNVEV in the germline V gene (reference sequence). V lost 9 bases, J lost 2 bases, and 13 bases lay in between. The CDR3 extends over 14 amino acids. The CDR3 DNA follows: TGTGCCAGTACTCTGACAGGAAACACCGGGGAGCTGTTTTTT. This codes for CASTLTGNTGELFF.

CDR3 residues: CSARDISTEAFF. The CDR3 DNA reads as TGCAGCGCCCGGGACATCTCAACTGAAGCTTTCTTT. The V and J genes are TRBV29-1 and TRBJ1-1, with a weak D call TRBD1 (6 bases). This CDR3 region has 12 residues. CDR1 is SQVTM and CDR2 is ANQGSEA in the germline V gene. V was trimmed by 7 bases and J by 5 bases, leaving 14 bases between them.